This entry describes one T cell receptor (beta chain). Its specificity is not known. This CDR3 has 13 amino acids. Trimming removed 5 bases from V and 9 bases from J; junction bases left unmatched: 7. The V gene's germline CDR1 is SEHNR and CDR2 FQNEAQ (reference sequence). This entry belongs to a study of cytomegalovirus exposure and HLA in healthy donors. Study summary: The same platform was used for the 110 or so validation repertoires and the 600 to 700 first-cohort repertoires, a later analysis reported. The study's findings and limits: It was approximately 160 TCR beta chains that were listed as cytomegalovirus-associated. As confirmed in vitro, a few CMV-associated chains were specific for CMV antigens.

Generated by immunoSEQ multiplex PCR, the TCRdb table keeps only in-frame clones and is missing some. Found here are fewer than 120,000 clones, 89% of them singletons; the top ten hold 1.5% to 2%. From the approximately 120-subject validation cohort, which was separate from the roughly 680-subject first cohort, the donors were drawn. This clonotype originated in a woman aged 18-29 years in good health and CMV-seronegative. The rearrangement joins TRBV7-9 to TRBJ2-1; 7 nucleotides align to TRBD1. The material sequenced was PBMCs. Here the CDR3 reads CASSTTGAVEQFF. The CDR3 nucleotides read TGTGCCAGCAGCACCACAGGGGCGGTTGAGCAGTTCTTC.